This T cell receptor beta chain was observed in a study of follicular helper T cells after annual influenza vaccination. Study-wide points: Yearly vaccinations repeatedly recalled conserved clonotypes in ICOS+CD38+ cTfh.

TCRB was sequenced at Survey level resolution. TCRdb's table, derived via immunoSEQ multiplex PCR, lists solely in-frame clones and lacks some. The sample records approximately 30,000 clones, roughly 80% being singletons. Time point of the sample: 2014-2015 season, pre-vaccination. Excluded were substance abuse, HIV/AIDS, active cancer, immunomodulatory drugs and active illness. A note on this clone: Its antigen remains unidentified.

The TCR sequence derives from an adult who received the influenza vaccine. Sample: CXCR5+ CD38- circulating T follicular helper cells from blood, taken on the day of influenza vaccination. Subset specified: circulating Tfh, non-naive CD4+CXCR5+PD-1+ (ICOS+CD38+ or ICOS-CD38-).

The CDR3 DNA follows: TGTGCCAGTACCCCCGCCGGCGGGGCGGCGGGGCCTGGGGGGGCCAACGTCCTGACTTTC. Encoded protein: CASTPAGGAAGPGGANVLTF. The chain couples TRBV19 to TRBJ2-6, with D possibly being TRBD2 (6 bases). From germline, CDR1 is LNHDA and CDR2 SQIVND (reference sequence). The CDR3 spans 20 residues. V was cut by 7 bases and J by 4 bases, with 29 bases left in between.